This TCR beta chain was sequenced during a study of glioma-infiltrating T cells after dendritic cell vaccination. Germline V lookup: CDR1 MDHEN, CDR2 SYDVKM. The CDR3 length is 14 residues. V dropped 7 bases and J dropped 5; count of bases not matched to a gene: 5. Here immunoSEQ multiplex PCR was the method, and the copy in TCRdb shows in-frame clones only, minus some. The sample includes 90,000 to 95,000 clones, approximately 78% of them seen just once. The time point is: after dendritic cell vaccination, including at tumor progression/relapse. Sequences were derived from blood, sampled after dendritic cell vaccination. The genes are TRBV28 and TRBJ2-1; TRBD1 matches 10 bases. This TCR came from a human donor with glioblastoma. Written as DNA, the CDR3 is TGTGCCAGCACCCTGGGACAGGGGAACAATGAGCAGTTCTTC. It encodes CASTLGQGNNEQFF.